The 17 T cell receptor beta chains listed next were all sequenced from one sample in a study of CD4 T cells in relation to SARS-CoV-2 and coronaviruses. Unexposed donor CD4+ T cells date from about 2011-2018, before the COVID-19 pandemic. Isolation of CD4+ T cells took place after roughly nine days in culture. Sequencing was performed with immunoSEQ multiplex PCR; in TCRdb, only in-frame clones are kept and a portion is missing. The sample has 26,000 or so clones, about 80% seen once. Their antigens remain unidentified. Sequencing was carried out using CD4+ T cells from PBMCs, cultured in vitro. These receptors came from a human donor in good health.

This clone was seen only once. V is TRBV4-1 and J is TRBJ1-6, with 9 positions matching TRBD1. Losses at the gene ends were 3 bases for V and 5 bases for J; bases not matched to a gene: 11. The CDR3 is 18 residues long. Germline loops: CDR1 MGHRA, CDR2 YSYEKL. CDR3 residues: CASSHTRDRERHNSPLHF. Written as DNA, the CDR3 is TGCGCCAGCAGCCACACGAGGGACAGGGAAAGGCATAATTCACCCCTCCACTTT.

This clone was seen only a few times. CDR3 amino acids: CASRGDRGSGNTIYF. In DNA, the CDR3 is TGTGCCAGCAGGGGGGACAGGGGCTCCGGAAACACCATATATTTT. The chain has TRBV2 and TRBJ1-3; 10 bases map to TRBD1. The CDR3 is made up of 15 amino acids. Germline CDR1 is SNHLY and CDR2 is FYNNEI. V dropped 6 bases and J dropped 4; count of bases not matched to a gene: 6.

The V call is TRBV9, the J call TRBJ2-7; 14 bases are a match to TRBD2. Looked up from germline, CDR1 is SGDLS and CDR2 is YYNGEE. CDR3 length: 16 amino acids. The ends lost 0 bases at V and 2 bases at J; junction bases unmatched: 1. CDR3 protein: CASSVGTSGGTYEQYF. The CDR3 DNA is TGTGCCAGCAGCGTAGGGACTAGCGGGGGGACCTACGAGCAGTACTTC.

The chain uses TRBV7-2 and TRBJ1-1; D gene ambiguous. The CDR3 has 14 amino acids. The germline V gene has CDR1 SGHTA and CDR2 FQGNSA. Trimming pared 0 bases from V and 5 bases from J, leaving 10 bases between. As DNA, the CDR3 is TGTGCCAGCAGCTTAGCCAATGTCGGGACTGAAGCTTTCTTT. Translation gives CASSLANVGTEAFF. Supplemented by reference TRBV7-2 and TRBJ1-1, the full variable domain reads GAGVSQSPSNKVTEKGKDVELRCDPISGHTALYWYRQSLGQGLEFLIYFQGNSAPDKSGLPSDRFSAERTGGSVSTLTIQRTQQEDSAVYLCASSLANVGTEAFFGQGTRLTVV.

This clone was counted a few times. The J gene is TRBJ2-5, the V gene TRBV19; D gene uncertain. The CDR3 has 13 amino acids. The V and J ends lost 5 bases and 2 bases respectively, with 9 bases between them. Per the germline V gene, CDR1 is LNHDA and CDR2 is SQIVND (reference sequence). Written as DNA, the CDR3 is TGTGCCAGTAGTGCGACACCTCAAGAGACCCAGTACTTC. This sequence encodes CASSATPQETQYF.

Points on this clone: One end of the junction fails to match germline, which may point to a read error. The rearrangement uses TRBV7-9 and TRBJ2-1, with D unresolved. This CDR3 comprises 12 residues. Germline V lookup: CDR1 SEHNR, CDR2 FQNEAQ (reference sequence). The CDR3: CASSLAYSEQFF. The CDR3 coding sequence is TGTGCCAGCAGCTTAGCCTACAGTGAGCAGTTCTTC.

The rearrangement links TRBV5-1 to TRBJ1-1; 10 positions agree with TRBD1. The CDR3 has 16 residues. Trimming cost V 5 bases and J 5 bases; bases outside gene matches: 12. Germline values: CDR1 SGHRS, CDR2 YFSETQ. The CDR3 protein is CASSSQTGGLRTEAFF. In DNA form, the CDR3 reads TGCGCCAGCAGTTCTCAGACAGGGGGCCTTAGGACTGAAGCTTTCTTT.

CDR3: CASRGGSTGANVLTF. The CDR3 DNA reads as TGTGCCAGCAGGGGTGGAAGCACTGGGGCCAACGTCCTGACTTTC. The rearrangement uses TRBV6-6 and TRBJ2-6; D is undetermined. V gave up 6 bases and J gave up 2 bases, with 11 bases separating them. Germline lookup yields CDR1 MNHNY and CDR2 SVGAGI (reference sequence). The CDR3 sequence is 15 residues long.

CDR3 residues: CASSIRGESEAFF. The CDR3 coding sequence is TGTGCCAGTAGTATTCGTGGGGAATCTGAAGCTTTCTTT. This chain joins TRBV19 and TRBJ1-1; D not resolved. Germline V lookup: CDR1 LNHDA, CDR2 SQIVND (reference sequence). The CDR3 contains 13 residues. Trimming took 3 bases from V and 6 from J, leaving 11 bases between them.

The J gene is TRBJ2-5, the V gene TRBV7-2; D might be TRBD2 (5 bases). The CDR3 has 13 amino acids. CDR1 and CDR2 from the germline V gene are SGHTA and FQGNSA. Trimming stripped 5 bases from V and 5 bases from J, with 12 bases between. In DNA form, the CDR3 reads TGTGCCAGCAGCCCACAAACGGGGGAGACCCAGTACTTC. The encoded protein is CASSPQTGETQYF.

The chain carries TRBV11-2 and TRBJ2-3; 8 nucleotides align to TRBD2. This CDR3 is built from 15 residues. V lost 5 bases and J lost 6; bases outside the gene matches: 10. Per germline, CDR1 SGHAT and CDR2 FQNNGV. CDR3 residues: CASSQPAGGRDTQYF. In DNA, the CDR3 is TGTGCCAGCAGCCAACCCGCGGGGGGCCGGGATACGCAGTATTTT.

The rearrangement joins TRBV5-1 to TRBJ2-5, with a weak D call TRBD1 (5 bases). Germline V gene data show CDR1 as SGHRS and CDR2 as YFSETQ. The CDR3 totals 11 residues. V lost 4 bases to trimming and J lost 5 bases, with 6 bases between them. The CDR3 region has the DNA TGCGCCAGCAGCCCAGGGGAGACCCAGTACTTC. It is translated as CASSPGETQYF.

The sample holds a few counts of this clone. This chain links TRBV10-3 with TRBJ1-1; no clear D. The CDR3 has 11 amino acids. Trimming shortened V by 6 bases and J by 1 base, and 3 bases separated the two germline ends. Germline CDR1 and CDR2: ENHRY and SYGVKD. CDR3 sequence (DNA): TGTGCCATCAGGGGGAACACTGAAGCTTTCTTT. It yields the protein CAIRGNTEAFF.

The V and J genes are TRBV30 and TRBJ1-1; no reliable D call. V was clipped by 5 bases and J by 2 bases, with 12 bases between them. This CDR3 has 13 residues. The germline V gene has CDR1 GTSNPN and CDR2 SVGIG (reference sequence). CDR3 sequence (DNA): TGTGCCTGGTCTAGACGGCCCAACACTGAAGCTTTCTTT. Translation gives CAWSRRPNTEAFF.

The chain couples TRBV19 to TRBJ1-5; tentative D call: TRBD1 (5 bases). The CDR3 runs to 15 residues. In germline, CDR1 is LNHDA, CDR2 SQIVND (reference sequence). The V end was cut by 5 bases, the J end by 4 bases, with 15 bases between. The CDR3 DNA sequence: TGTGCCAGTAGTTGGGTGGGGGGAAGGAATCAGCCCCAGCATTTT. Translated, it gives CASSWVGGRNQPQHF. The variable domain in full, completed from reference TRBV19 and TRBJ1-5, reads DGGITQSPKYLFRKEGQNVTLSCEQNLNHDAMYWYRQDPGQGLRLIYYSQIVNDFQKGDIAEGYSVSREKKESFPLTVTSAQKNPTAFYLCASSWVGGRNQPQHFGDGTRLSIL.

J is TRBJ2-2 and V is TRBV7-2; unclear D gene. The CDR3 has 15 residues. In germline, CDR1 is SGHTA, CDR2 FQGNSA. Trimming removed 5 bases at V and 1 base at J, with 11 bases between. CDR3: CASSPSSRNTGELFF. In DNA, the CDR3 is TGTGCCAGCAGCCCGTCGTCGAGGAACACCGGGGAGCTGTTTTTT.

V usage is TRBV5-4 and J usage is TRBJ2-1, with 7 bases fitting TRBD1. CDR3 length: 14 residues. The germline gives CDR1 SGHNT, CDR2 YYREEE (reference sequence). Trimming at V came to 4 bases and at J to 4 bases, leaving 5 bases not matched to a gene. CDR3 nucleotide sequence: TGTGCCAGCAGCGGAGGACAGGCATACAATGAGCAGTTCTTC. Protein sequence: CASSGGQAYNEQFF.